The entry that follows covers one T cell receptor beta chain sequence. The data are from a study of T-cell reconstitution after alpha-beta-depleted transplantation in children. During its preparation, the TCRbeta library received unique molecular identifiers. TCRdb used MiXCR to reprocess the PCR reads, holding one entry per CDR3 protein. The repertoire holds 500,000 to 600,000 distinct CDR3 sequences, with about 31% as singletons. Germline V CDR1 and CDR2: SGHKS, YYEKEE (reference sequence). The CDR3 runs 14 residues. V was trimmed by 6 bases and J by 3 bases, leaving 16 bases between them. V usage is TRBV5-5 and J usage is TRBJ2-7; D is uncertain. The sequences come from PBMCs from the stem cell graft donor, collected from the stem cell graft. This TCR came from a human donor who donated a stem cell graft to a child with aplastic anemia. CDR3 sequence reads: CASIPLGNDYEQYF. The DNA for the CDR3 is TGTGCCAGCATCCCCCTGGGCAATGACTACGAGCAGTACTTC.